The 32 T cell receptor beta chains below all came from one sample that was sequenced in a study of human CD8 memory T cell subsets. UMI-labeled 5' RACE was used to make TCR beta libraries. TCRdb re-called the 5' RACE reads, yielding one record per CDR3 amino acid sequence without DNA. With about 11,000 distinct CDR3 sequences in the sample, the ten largest clones hold over 14%. Sequenced material: CD8+ stem-like memory T cells (TSCM and TCM) sorted from PBMCs. Indicated subset: stem-like memory CD8 T cells (TSTEM), CCR7+ PD-1- TIGIT-. These receptors all stem from a human donor in good health.

This chain links TRBV6-6 with TRBJ2-5; TCRdb's D call, TRBD2, is unchecked because there is no DNA. Germline CDR1 MNHNY, CDR2 SVGAGI (reference sequence). The CDR3 totals 14 residues. The CDR3 loop is CASSYAGLQETQYF.

This chain uses TRBV5-6 with TRBJ2-3; lacking DNA, the TRBD2 call made by TCRdb goes unchecked. The CDR3 length is 15 residues. Germline V gives CDR1 SGHDT, CDR2 YYEEEE. The CDR3 region is CASSPASGRVDTQYF.

The chain is built from TRBV27 and TRBJ2-1; TCRdb selects TRBD2, and the lack of DNA leaves this call unchecked. The CDR3 is made up of 15 amino acids. Per the germline V gene, CDR1 is MNHEY and CDR2 is SMNVEV (reference sequence). The CDR3 sequence: CASSFGRLAYNEQFF.

The chain uses TRBV29-1 and TRBJ2-3; without DNA, the TCRdb call of TRBD1 cannot be checked. Germline assignment: CDR1 SQVTM and CDR2 ANQGSEA. This CDR3 comprises 15 residues. CDR3 sequence reads: CSVEITGYSTDTQYF.

Here the CDR3 reads CATGIHSYNEQFF. This sequence joins TRBV15 and TRBJ2-1. Germline assignment: CDR1 LNHNV and CDR2 YYDKDF (reference sequence). The CDR3 is made up of 13 amino acids.

This chain links TRBV12-3 or TRBV12-4 with TRBJ1-1; the D gene TCRdb calls, TRBD1, cannot be checked with no DNA. The CDR3 runs 19 residues. CDR3 in amino acids: CASSFRLEVDRGMNTEAFF.

The chain links TRBV6-6 to TRBJ2-1. The CDR3 consists of 13 residues. Germline V lookup: CDR1 MNHNY, CDR2 SVGAGI (reference sequence). The CDR3 sequence: CASSYSSQNEQFF.

The rearrangement uses TRBV6-5 and TRBJ2-7; lacking DNA, the TRBD1 call made by TCRdb goes unchecked. This CDR3 has 15 residues. CDR1 and CDR2 from the germline V gene are MNHEY and SVGAGI. The chain's CDR3 is CASSPNPGQTYEQYF.

V gene TRBV10-1 combines with J gene TRBJ2-5. Germline lookup yields CDR1 WNHNN and CDR2 SYGVQD (reference sequence). This CDR3 contains 14 residues. CDR3 sequence reads: CASSESMAEETQYF.

This chain joins TRBV15 and TRBJ1-1. The CDR3 length is 18 residues. CDR1 is LNHNV, CDR2 YYDKDF, per germline (reference sequence). The CDR3 loop reads CATSRAGQGPSLNTEAFF.

This sequence joins TRBV7-9 and TRBJ2-2; as DNA is missing, the TRBD1 call by TCRdb cannot be tested. Germline CDR1 reads SEHNR; CDR2 reads FQNEAQ (reference sequence). The CDR3 totals 16 residues. CDR3 sequence: CASHKARPSNTGELFF.

The chain employs TRBV28 and TRBJ1-5; TCRdb indicates TRBD1, and absent DNA this call remains unverified. Germline CDR1 MDHEN, CDR2 SYDVKM. The CDR3 extends over 16 amino acids. The CDR3 region is CASSFPAIGSNQPQHF.

The gene calls are TRBV5-1 and TRBJ2-5; TCRdb's D call of TRBD2 is untestable without DNA. CDR3 size: 13 residues. Germline V lookup: CDR1 SGHRS, CDR2 YFSETQ. The CDR3 here is CASSLSPQETQYF.

This rearrangement joins TRBV10-1 to TRBJ2-2; the D call from TCRdb, TRBD1, cannot be confirmed without DNA. This CDR3 comprises 16 residues. In germline, CDR1 is WNHNN, CDR2 SYGVQD (reference sequence). The chain's CDR3 is CASSELGTVSAGELFF.

The CDR3 reads CASSEPGGGTEAFF. The chain recombines TRBV6-6 with TRBJ1-1. Germline CDR1 is MNHNY and CDR2 is SVGAGI (reference sequence). This CDR3 region has 14 residues.

V is TRBV3-1 and J is TRBJ2-1; there is no DNA to check the TCRdb D call of TRBD1. The CDR3 runs 19 residues. Germline V CDR1 and CDR2: LGHDT, YNNKEL (reference sequence). The CDR3 sequence is CASSHRDTTPLTSYNEQFF.

The V gene is TRBV7-9, the J gene TRBJ2-1; TCRdb lists TRBD2, though no DNA is available to test this call. The CDR3 contains 15 residues. Germline lookup yields CDR1 SEHNR and CDR2 FQNEAQ (reference sequence). CDR3: CASSSGGQLENEQFF.

The rearrangement uses TRBV5-5 and TRBJ2-2; TCRdb calls TRBD2, which cannot be checked without DNA. The CDR3 contains 15 residues. The V gene's germline CDR1 is SGHKS and CDR2 YYEKEE (reference sequence). The CDR3: CASSLDSGRAGELFF.

J is TRBJ1-1 and V is TRBV4-1. Germline lookup yields CDR1 MGHRA and CDR2 YSYEKL. The CDR3 totals 15 residues. This CDR3 reads CASSHGYPGVTEAFF.

The V call is TRBV3-1, the J call TRBJ2-3; the TCRdb call, TRBD1, lacks DNA for checking. Germline CDR1 is LGHDT and CDR2 is YNNKEL (reference sequence). The CDR3 loop spans 16 amino acids. CDR3 loop: CASSPPTGLAQDTQYF.

The chain recombines TRBV29-1 with TRBJ2-1; lacking DNA, the TRBD1 call made by TCRdb goes unchecked. Per germline, CDR1 SQVTM and CDR2 ANQGSEA. The CDR3 runs 13 residues. The CDR3 region is CSIQPGLMDEQFF.

The rearrangement uses TRBV18 and TRBJ2-2. Germline V lookup: CDR1 KGHSH, CDR2 LQKENI. The CDR3 sequence is 12 residues long. Here the CDR3 reads CASSPGSGELFF.

This chain connects TRBV27 to TRBJ2-1; TCRdb's assignment of TRBD2 cannot be checked, as there is no DNA. From germline, CDR1 is MNHEY and CDR2 SMNVEV (reference sequence). CDR3 size: 14 residues. CDR3: CASSLGTSGNEQFF.

The chain uses TRBV29-1 and TRBJ2-7; the D call of TRBD2 rests on TCRdb alone, since no DNA is present to check it. Germline lookup yields CDR1 SQVTM and CDR2 ANQGSEA. The CDR3 loop spans 14 amino acids. The CDR3 loop reads CSATGTSGSYEQYF.

The chain has TRBV6-5 and TRBJ2-2. CDR1 and CDR2 from the germline V gene are MNHEY and SVGAGI. The CDR3 loop spans 15 amino acids. The CDR3 spells CASTPGTANTGELFF.

The chain recombines TRBV19 with TRBJ1-1. The CDR3 is 11 amino acids. The germline V gene has CDR1 LNHDA and CDR2 SQIVND (reference sequence). This CDR3 is CATDAGTEAFF.

This clonotype is labeled medium-sized (0.01 to 0.1%) based on frequency. V is TRBV19 and J is TRBJ2-7. CDR3 size: 13 residues. In germline, CDR1 is LNHDA, CDR2 SQIVND (reference sequence). CDR3 amino acids: CASSQRSGDEQYF.

This clonotype registers large by frequency. The chain carries TRBV4-1 and TRBJ1-5. This CDR3 has 14 amino acids. Germline CDR1 MGHRA, CDR2 YSYEKL. Here the CDR3 reads CASSQDRENQPQHF.

CDR3 in amino acids: CASSEIYEQYF. V and J are TRBV25-1 and TRBJ2-7. Germline V gene sequence: CDR1 MGHDK, CDR2 SYGVNS. The CDR3 runs to 11 residues.

This chain uses TRBV28 with TRBJ2-1; TCRdb outputs TRBD2, but without DNA this stays unchecked. Germline CDR1 is MDHEN and CDR2 is SYDVKM. The CDR3 is 17 residues long. The chain's CDR3 is CASSLLALAGVDDEQFF.

The chain carries TRBV27 and TRBJ2-7; TCRdb selects TRBD2, and the lack of DNA leaves this call unchecked. CDR1 MNHEY and CDR2 SMNVEV come from the germline V gene (reference sequence). The CDR3 length is 16 residues. The CDR3: CASSSPSGRSSYEQYF.

The V call is TRBV27, the J call TRBJ2-3; checking the TCRdb D call of TRBD1 is not possible without DNA. The germline gives CDR1 MNHEY, CDR2 SMNVEV (reference sequence). The length of the CDR3 is 15 residues. CDR3 protein: CASSPGAVSTDTQYF.